What follows describes a single T cell receptor beta chain. Its binding antigen is unknown. Within one base of it there is no much larger clone, and no base qualities were kept. The intended sense of this specimen's time point label: about 28 days (+/-7) after the second vaccine dose. This specimen's treatment or condition label, per the study, means: meningococcal conjugate vaccine given as trial control. Vaccinee samples came from UK trials COV001 and COV002, including a single-blind randomized controlled phase 2/3 trial of AZD1222 (ChAdOx1 nCoV-19) in healthy adults. Trial participant PBMC samples were collected at day 0 and day 28 after the second dose for TCRbeta chain sequencing. This sample was included in a study of T cell responses to AZD1222 COVID-19 vaccine (dated by TCRdb to the early 2020s). Some background on the complete study: TCR sequencing covered some 240 trial participants: roughly 200 given two doses of AZD1222 and 26 given two doses of MenACWY control vaccine. Trial participants were enrolled by age into subgroups of 18-55, 56-69 and 70-plus years, and around 140, 26 and 57 TCR-sequenced participants, respectively, were included in these subgroups. Overall results and qualifications from the work: No day 14 peak-response samples were available, so repertoires were characterized only after the peak T cell response. The vaccine-associated CD4 TCRs covered the entire spike protein, and the dominant responses fell in regions 160-218 and 743-854. Epitopes outside the regions mutated in the B.1.351 and B.1.1.7 variants were reportedly recognized by nearly half of the unique spike-specific TCRs. Most participants were white British and females outnumbered males, and the authors suggested that clonal diversity may have been underestimated. After two AZD1222 doses, spike-specific TCR breadth and depth were significantly higher than at day 0 and than in MenACWY recipients. The 56-69-year group was small, and its depth increase did not reach significance, likely because of low power. Conclusions about previously exposed vaccinees were limited because only a handful of AZD1222 recipients were SARS-CoV-2 seropositive at baseline.

Including the terminal cysteine and phenylalanine, the CDR3 comprises 15 residues. This entry keeps only the CDR3 DNA: 45 bases, framed from base 1. The germline V gene supplies CDR1 SGHNT and CDR2 YENEEA. After removal of 3 bases from V and 2 bases from J, the junction retains 5 bases not matched to a gene. The CDR3 regions of human TCRbeta chains were analyzed by immunosequencing. The authors processed their data as follows. TCRs in the repertoires were compared against a reference library of SARS-CoV-2-specific TCRs that had been generated with the MIRA antigen-specificity platform. Breadth meant the fraction of unique TCRs that were SARS-CoV-2-associated, whereas depth meant the fraction of total T cells that were SARS-CoV-2-associated. Using the MIRA data, each spike-specific TCR was mapped to the spike region that the TCR reacts to and placed in a CD4 or CD8 class. Log10-transformed breadth and depth values were compared by one-way ANOVA with Sidak's multiple comparisons tests. TCRdb's version of the immuneACCESS table is confined to in-frame rearrangements and falls short of the full clone set. An unresolved V gene accounts for under half of the shortfall where checked; the remainder is of unknown origin. That table furnishes V, J and clone size, whereas the DNA furnished D and trimming. The sample records some 180,000 clones, around nine tenths of which are singletons. Less than 4% of the sample goes to the ten largest clones.

The TCR comes from an adult who received the MenACWY meningococcal vaccine as a control. The specimen comprised peripheral blood, sampled 28 days after the second dose of the MenACWY control vaccine. The chain links TRBV11-3 with TRBJ2-7, with 9 bases in between that match TRBD2. Here is the DNA: TGTGCCAGCAGCTTGTCGGCGGGGGGGACCTACGAGCAGTACTTC. It is translated as CASSLSAGGTYEQYF.